Reported below is one T cell receptor (beta chain). The antigen is undetermined. This sample stems from a study of cytomegalovirus exposure and HLA in healthy donors. The overall study: About 80 million unique TCRs from HLA-typed donors made up an early data release.

V lost 8 bases and J 7 bases, leaving 21 bases between the germline ends. The CDR3 is 15 residues long. CDR1 SGHAT and CDR2 FQNNGV come from the germline V gene. Study-wide points: The study recorded 164 TCR beta chains that were cytomegalovirus-associated.

PCR amplification relied on 60 Vbeta primers (plus 13 Jbeta primers). This table comes from immunoSEQ multiplex PCR, and its TCRdb copy is limited to in-frame clones, with some not included. The table lists approximately 110,000 clones, about four fifths of them singletons. This rearrangement joins TRBV11-2 to TRBJ1-3, with D maybe TRBD1 (5 bases). This TCR came from a man between 35 and 55 years old in good health and CMV-seronegative. The sequencing sample was made of PBMCs. CDR3 residues: CASRRGGGDFNTIYF. CDR3 nucleotides: TGTGCCAGCCGCCGCGGGGGGGGAGATTTCAACACCATATATTTT. The entire variable domain, with the rest obtained from reference TRBV11-2 and TRBJ1-3, is as follows: EAGVAQSPRYKIIEKRQSVAFWCNPISGHATLYWYQQILGQGPKLLIQFQNNGVVDDSQLPKDRFSAERLKGVDSTLKIQPAKLEDSAVYLCASRRGGGDFNTIYFGEGSWLTVV.